Described below is a single T cell receptor (beta chain) sequence and its context. Only in-frame clones appear in the TCRdb table, and some are missing; sequencing was by immunoSEQ multiplex PCR. The table includes about 130,000 clones, over 90% detected once. The record originates from a study of T cell responses to AZD1222 COVID-19 vaccine. Turning to the study itself: The analysis combined second doses at about 4 or about 12 weeks.

Germline V CDR1 and CDR2: SGHTA, FQGNSA. Trimming took 3 bases from V and 1 from J, leaving 9 bases between them. This CDR3 has 14 amino acids. The receptor was isolated from an adult in good health. V and J are TRBV7-2 and TRBJ2-5; possible D gene TRBD2, 7 bases. The input for sequencing was peripheral blood, taken on day 0 of AZD1222 vaccination. Here the CDR3 DNA reads TGTGCCAGCAGCTTGGGGGGGGCCCAAGAGACCCAGTACTTC. As protein: CASSLGGAQETQYF.